The 24 T cell receptor beta chains presented below share a single source sample, sequenced in a study of blood T cell repertoires in COVID-19. Sequencing was performed with immunoSEQ multiplex PCR; in TCRdb, only in-frame clones are kept and a portion is missing. The sample has about 240,000 clones; 82% are singletons. The specimen sequenced was peripheral blood. These receptors all stem from a young woman with acute or convalescent COVID-19.

The chain has TRBV6-2 or TRBV6-3 and TRBJ2-1, with 9 bases matching TRBD2. This CDR3 is 15 amino acids long. The V segment lost 2 bases and the J segment 4 bases; nucleotides outside the gene matches: 3. Germline V gives CDR1 MNHEY, CDR2 SVGEGT. The CDR3 coding sequence is TGTGCCAGCAGTTACCCCGGACTAGCGTACAATGAGCAGTTCTTC. It specifies CASSYPGLAYNEQFF.

The V call is TRBV19, the J call TRBJ2-3, with D uncertain. V was pared by 3 bases and J by 3 bases, with 13 bases between. The germline CDR1 and CDR2 sequences are LNHDA and SQIVND (reference sequence). There are 15 residues in the CDR3. DNA of the CDR3: TGTGCCAGTAGTATTCGATCTAGTTTGACAGATACGCAGTATTTT. Translated, it gives CASSIRSSLTDTQYF.

The chain recombines TRBV19 with TRBJ1-5; 7 bases match TRBD1. Looked up from germline, CDR1 is LNHDA and CDR2 is SQIVND (reference sequence). Losses at the gene ends were 7 bases for V and 3 bases for J; bases not matched to a gene: 12. The CDR3 spans 16 residues. The CDR3 region is CASTTWAGGPNQPQHF. The CDR3 DNA is TGTGCCAGTACCACTTGGGCAGGGGGACCCAATCAGCCCCAGCATTTT.

The V and J genes are TRBV4-1 and TRBJ1-4, with 10 bases identical to TRBD1. The CDR3 covers 18 residues. Looked up from germline, CDR1 is MGHRA and CDR2 is YSYEKL. With 0 bases clipped from V and 7 bases from J, the junction kept 11 bases outside the gene matches. CDR3 sequence: CASSQDPGTGDWAEKLFF. CDR3 sequence (DNA): TGCGCCAGCAGCCAAGATCCGGGGACAGGGGATTGGGCTGAAAAACTGTTTTTT.

The V gene is TRBV4-2, the J gene TRBJ1-1, with TRBD1 matching over 11 bases. The germline V gene encodes CDR1 LGHNA and CDR2 YNFKEQ. The CDR3 consists of 16 residues. With V trimmed by 1 base and J by 11 bases, 12 bases remained unmatched. The CDR3 DNA sequence: TGTGCCAGCAGCCAAGCGGGGTTAGGGACAGGGGGTGGTGCTTTCTTT. Protein: CASSQAGLGTGGGAFF.

The chain's CDR3 is CASSEGEASYEQYF. The CDR3 DNA sequence: TGTGCCAGCTCAGAAGGGGAGGCCTCCTACGAGCAGTACTTC. The chain recombines TRBV9 with TRBJ2-7, with D possibly matching TRBD2 (6 bases). Trimming took 7 bases from V and 0 from J, leaving 14 bases between them. Germline V CDR1 and CDR2: SGDLS, YYNGEE. The CDR3 length is 14 residues.

This chain links TRBV30 with TRBJ1-2; perhaps TRBD1 as D (5 bases). Germline V gene sequence: CDR1 GTSNPN, CDR2 SVGIG (reference sequence). The CDR3 extends over 14 amino acids. Trimming took 5 bases from V and 5 from J, leaving 18 bases between them. CDR3 protein: CAWFDRYFGYGYTF. The CDR3 DNA reads as TGTGCCTGGTTTGACAGATACTTCGGGTATGGCTACACCTTC.

The chain recombines TRBV2 with TRBJ1-3; D call uncertain. V gave up 3 bases and J gave up 1 base, with 13 bases separating them. The CDR3 spans 16 residues. From germline, CDR1 is SNHLY and CDR2 FYNNEI. Here the CDR3 reads CASSDHGGESGNTIYF. The CDR3 DNA is TGTGCCAGCAGTGATCATGGCGGGGAATCTGGAAACACCATATATTTT.

The sample holds a few counts of this clone. The J gene is TRBJ2-3, the V gene TRBV6-2 or TRBV6-3; 8 nucleotides agree with TRBD2. This CDR3 contains 17 residues. V was clipped by 2 bases and J by 1 base; unmatched bases: 8. From germline, CDR1 is MNHEY and CDR2 SVGEGT. Here the CDR3 reads CASSYERRAGGTDTQYF. CDR3 sequence (DNA): TGTGCCAGCAGTTACGAGCGACGAGCGGGAGGCACAGATACGCAGTATTTT.

The genes are TRBV19 and TRBJ1-5; no definite D call. V lost 0 bases, J lost 7 bases, and 10 bases lay in between. There are 14 residues in the CDR3. Germline lookup yields CDR1 LNHDA and CDR2 SQIVND (reference sequence). In DNA, the CDR3 is TGTGCCAGTAGTATAGATATCGGGAACCAGCCCCAGCATTTT. Translation: CASSIDIGNQPQHF. Looking up the rest from reference TRBV19 and TRBJ1-5 gives the full variable domain: DGGITQSPKYLFRKEGQNVTLSCEQNLNHDAMYWYRQDPGQGLRLIYYSQIVNDFQKGDIAEGYSVSREKKESFPLTVTSAQKNPTAFYLCASSIDIGNQPQHFGDGTRLSIL.

The V and J genes are TRBV30 and TRBJ2-5; possible D gene TRBD1, 5 bases. CDR3 size: 14 residues. The ends were cut back, 2 bases at V and 5 bases at J, with 15 bases in the middle. Germline V gives CDR1 GTSNPN, CDR2 SVGIG (reference sequence). The CDR3 protein is CAWSMGQKRETQYF. CDR3 nucleotide sequence: TGTGCCTGGAGTATGGGGCAAAAAAGGGAGACCCAGTACTTC.

As for this clone: At the DNA level, this CDR3 is encoded by other sequences in the same sample as well. The chain links TRBV3-1 (or the pseudogene TRBV3-2) to TRBJ2-1; 7 nucleotides line up with TRBD2. Per germline, CDR1 LGHDT and CDR2 YNNKEL (reference sequence). The CDR3 runs to 12 residues. V was pared by 1 base and J by 10 bases, with 1 base of the junction left unmatched. Written as DNA, the CDR3 is TGTGCCAGCAGCCAAGGGGGGGGAGAGCAGTTCTTC. Residues: CASSQGGGEQFF.

V gene TRBV9 combines with J gene TRBJ1-1; 8 nucleotides match TRBD1. The CDR3 runs 16 residues. Germline V gives CDR1 SGDLS, CDR2 YYNGEE. Trimming cost V 4 bases and J 2 bases; bases outside gene matches: 10. DNA for the CDR3: TGTGCCAGCAGCCTTGGACAGGGTTTAGTTAACACTGAAGCTTTCTTT. Amino acids: CASSLGQGLVNTEAFF.

The CDR3 sequence is CASSSPTSGSSYEQYF. CDR3 in DNA: TGTGCCAGCAGTTCCCCTACTAGCGGGAGCTCCTACGAGCAGTACTTC. J is TRBJ2-7 and V is TRBV27; 11 nucleotides line up with TRBD2. The V gene end was trimmed by 4 bases and the J gene end by 0 bases; junction bases not matched to a gene: 5. CDR3 length: 16 amino acids. Germline assignment: CDR1 MNHEY and CDR2 SMNVEV (reference sequence).

The rearrangement joins TRBV5-1 to TRBJ2-3; the D gene is possibly TRBD1 (6 bases). Germline CDR1 reads SGHRS; CDR2 reads YFSETQ. This CDR3 is built from 15 residues. V lost 0 bases to trimming and J lost 2 bases, with 10 bases between them. This chain's CDR3 is CASSLEGTSTDTQYF. The CDR3 DNA is TGCGCCAGCAGCTTGGAGGGGACATCCACAGATACGCAGTATTTT.

J is TRBJ2-7 and V is TRBV6-5, with D tentatively TRBD2 (5 bases). Germline CDR1 reads MNHEY; CDR2 reads SVGAGI. V was trimmed by 5 bases and J by 4 bases, leaving 12 bases between them. The CDR3 totals 13 residues. The DNA for the CDR3 is TGTGCCAGCAGTCCCCGGACTGGATACGAGCAGTACTTC. Its protein product is CASSPRTGYEQYF.

The chain is built from TRBV5-6 and TRBJ1-1; a possible D gene is TRBD1 (5 bases). Germline CDR1 reads SGHDT; CDR2 reads YYEEEE. With 4 bases removed from V and 3 bases from J, the gap between germline ends came to 10 bases. The CDR3 sequence is 13 residues long. DNA of the CDR3: TGTGCCAGCAGCCCCGACAGTTACACTGAAGCTTTCTTT. Amino acids: CASSPDSYTEAFF.

J is TRBJ2-1 and V is TRBV6-2 or TRBV6-3; possibly TRBD2 for D (6 bases). Germline values: CDR1 MNHEY, CDR2 SVGEGT. Trimming cost V 1 base and J 7 bases, with 20 bases left between them. The CDR3 is made up of 17 amino acids. The CDR3 region is CASSYLGGGKGTNEQFF. CDR3 DNA sequence: TGTGCCAGCAGTTACTTGGGGGGAGGAAAGGGGACTAATGAGCAGTTCTTC.

This chain uses TRBV14 with TRBJ2-7; TRBD2 aligns across 7 bases. In germline, CDR1 is SGHDN, CDR2 FVKESK. The CDR3 sequence is 15 residues long. J gave up 3 bases and V 4 bases, and 9 bases lay outside the gene matches. CDR3 sequence (DNA): TGTGCCAGCAGCCCCTCAGCGGGGAGGGTCTACGAGCAGTACTTC. The encoded protein is CASSPSAGRVYEQYF.

The chain links TRBV28 to TRBJ1-2, with D tentatively TRBD1 (5 bases). CDR1 MDHEN and CDR2 SYDVKM come from the germline V gene. V was trimmed by 8 bases and J by 4 bases, leaving 20 bases between them. The CDR3 totals 15 residues. DNA for the CDR3: TGTGCCAGCCGCCCGAGTCTTGACGGGGGCTATGGCTACACCTTC. This translates into CASRPSLDGGYGYTF.

The chain carries TRBV28 and TRBJ2-2; D not resolved. The CDR3 contains 13 residues. V was shortened by 6 bases and J by 2 bases, with 7 bases between the two germline ends. The germline V gene encodes CDR1 MDHEN and CDR2 SYDVKM. The CDR3 DNA reads as TGTGCCAGCAGGAACTACAACACCGGGGAGCTGTTTTTT. This gives the protein CASRNYNTGELFF.

This rearrangement joins TRBV28 to TRBJ2-1; TRBD2 matches 11 bases. V was clipped by 6 bases and J by 3 bases; unmatched bases: 7. The CDR3 covers 16 residues. Per the germline V gene, CDR1 is MDHEN and CDR2 is SYDVKM. The CDR3 spells CASRTIAGGFYNEQFF. CDR3 nucleotide sequence: TGTGCCAGCAGGACAATAGCGGGAGGGTTCTACAATGAGCAGTTCTTC.

This chain connects TRBV19 to TRBJ2-3; D unclear. CDR3 length: 13 residues. The V end lost 2 bases, the J end lost 2 bases, and 5 bases lay between the germline ends. Germline loops: CDR1 LNHDA, CDR2 SQIVND (reference sequence). The DNA for the CDR3 is TGTGCCAGTAGTATACCCCTCACAGATACGCAGTATTTT. It encodes CASSIPLTDTQYF. Together with reference TRBV19 and TRBJ2-3, the CDR3 gives the full variable domain: DGGITQSPKYLFRKEGQNVTLSCEQNLNHDAMYWYRQDPGQGLRLIYYSQIVNDFQKGDIAEGYSVSREKKESFPLTVTSAQKNPTAFYLCASSIPLTDTQYFGPGTRLTVL.

V gene TRBV18 combines with J gene TRBJ1-1, with TRBD1 matching over 7 bases. The junction had 4 bases not matched to a gene; V was cut back by 3 bases and J by 3 bases. This CDR3 has 14 residues. Per the germline V gene, CDR1 is KGHSH and CDR2 is LQKENI. In DNA form, the CDR3 reads TGTGCCAGCTCACCTTTCGACAGGGACACTGAAGCTTTCTTT. This translates into CASSPFDRDTEAFF.